This TCR beta chain was observed in a study of CD8+ T cells in alopecia areata. Across the whole study: Tofacitinib administration to treated patients was oral, at 5 to 10 mg twice daily.

The treatment was: oral pan-JAK inhibitor, 5-10 mg twice daily. The authors extracted RNA and reverse transcribed it into cDNA as the sequencing template. The method was immunoSEQ multiplex PCR; TCRdb's version includes in-frame clones alone and lacks a portion of them. This table holds some 170,000 clones, about 54% found once. Germline CDR1 is LNHDA and CDR2 is SQIVND (reference sequence). The CDR3 consists of 14 residues. V lost 7 bases to trimming and J lost 1 base, with 13 bases between them. This clone was recorded only once. The specimen was CD4+ T cells sorted from blood, collected at approximately week 56, from a patient treated with tofacitinib. The chain links TRBV19 to TRBJ1-1; D is uncertain. This receptor was identified in a human donor with alopecia areata. In DNA form, the CDR3 reads TGTGCCAGTATTAAAGGACGGGCGAACACTGAAGCTTTCTTT. It translates to CASIKGRANTEAFF.